This T cell receptor (beta chain) was captured in a study of cytomegalovirus exposure and HLA in healthy donors. Overall study context: The Caucasian-associated ancestry cluster held less than 85% of a few hundred genotyped donors.

The PCR employed 60 Vbeta primers together with 13 Jbeta primers. Assay used: immunoSEQ multiplex PCR; TCRdb lists only in-frame clones, some missing. The repertoire has fewer than 95,000 clones, roughly 70% of them found once; the top ten carry 3%. This clone occurred a few times. Antigen: not known. Overall study findings and caveats: Reports state that TCR beta sequences accurately predicted most subjects' HLA-A and HLA-B alleles. Equally common other TCR beta chains were less clonally expanded than HLA-associated ones, a later analysis found.

Sequenced sample: PBMCs. The clonotype originates from a man aged 35 to 55 in good health and CMV-seronegative.

For the CDR3, the DNA is TGTGCCAGCAGGCAGACAATCTCCTACAATGAGCAGTTCTTC. It translates to CASRQTISYNEQFF. The V call is TRBV6-6, the J call TRBJ2-1; no clear D gene. This CDR3 contains 14 residues. Trimming pared 6 bases from V and 0 bases from J, leaving 9 bases between. CDR1 is MNHNY, CDR2 SVGAGI, per germline (reference sequence).